The clone carrying this T cell receptor beta chain was observed at least ten times. The V gene lost 3 bases and the J gene lost 2 bases, with 8 bases spanning the gap. This CDR3 has 14 amino acids. Germline V lookup: CDR1 MGHRA, CDR2 YSYEKL. This specimen comes from a study of Graves' ophthalmopathy and Graves' hyperthyroidism. Amplified TCR beta CDR3 regions were obtained using RNA transcripts as template. An initial RT-PCR round employing HTBI primers preceded a second-round multiplex PCR. TCRdb recomputed calls from the multiplex PCR reads with MiXCR, one row per CDR3 protein. The data contain 300,000 to 350,000 distinct CDR3 sequences, roughly a sixth of them seen just once; the ten biggest clones take up about 12%.

This clonotype originated in an adult man with Graves' ophthalmopathy. The sequenced sample was peripheral blood. The rearrangement uses TRBV4-1 and TRBJ1-5; D is perhaps TRBD1 (6 bases). In DNA form, the CDR3 reads TGCGCCAGCAGCCAGAGGACAGGCAATCAGCCCCAGCATTTT. Its translation: CASSQRTGNQPQHF.